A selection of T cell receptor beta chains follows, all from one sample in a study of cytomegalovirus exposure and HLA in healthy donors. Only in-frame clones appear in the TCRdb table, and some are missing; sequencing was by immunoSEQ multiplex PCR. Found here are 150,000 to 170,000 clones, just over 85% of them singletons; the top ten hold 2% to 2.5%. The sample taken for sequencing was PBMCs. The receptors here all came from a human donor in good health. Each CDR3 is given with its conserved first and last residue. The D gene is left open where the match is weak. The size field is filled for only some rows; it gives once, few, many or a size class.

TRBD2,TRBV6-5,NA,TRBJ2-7,CASSTSGSSYEQYF,TGTGCCAGCAGCACTAGCGGGAGCTCCTACGAGCAGTACTTC
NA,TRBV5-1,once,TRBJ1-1,CASSPGGAEAFF,TGCGCCAGCAGCCCAGGAGGCGCTGAAGCTTTCTTT
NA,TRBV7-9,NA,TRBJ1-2,CASSPPGYFNYGYTF,TGTGCCAGCAGCCCCCCGGGTTACTTTAACTATGGCTACACCTTC
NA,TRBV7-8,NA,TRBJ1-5,CASSLGLNSGRDSNQPQHF,TGTGCCAGCAGCTTAGGGTTAAACTCAGGGCGGGATAGCAATCAGCCCCAGCATTTT
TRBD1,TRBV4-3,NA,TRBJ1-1,CASSPKQGVRAFF,TGCGCCAGCAGCCCCAAACAGGGGGTGAGGGCTTTCTTT
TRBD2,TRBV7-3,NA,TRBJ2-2,CASSSRTSGIHTGELFF,TGTGCCAGCAGCTCACGGACTAGCGGGATTCACACCGGGGAGCTGTTTTTT
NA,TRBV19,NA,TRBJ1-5,CASSPAQGVNNQPQHF,TGTGCCAGCTCACCCGCACAGGGAGTAAACAATCAGCCCCAGCATTTT
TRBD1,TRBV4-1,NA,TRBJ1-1,CASSRMTGVTEAFF,TGCGCCAGCAGCCGCATGACAGGGGTCACTGAAGCTTTCTTT
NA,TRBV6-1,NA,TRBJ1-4,CASSERSWATNEKLFF,TGTGCCAGCAGTGAAAGGAGCTGGGCAACTAATGAAAAACTGTTTTTT
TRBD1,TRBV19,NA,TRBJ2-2,CASSRIPGQAAGELFF,TGTGCCAGTAGTCGAATCCCGGGACAGGCGGCCGGGGAGCTGTTTTTT
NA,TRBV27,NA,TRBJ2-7,CASSPTAYEQYF,TGTGCCAGCAGTCCCACAGCCTACGAGCAGTACTTC
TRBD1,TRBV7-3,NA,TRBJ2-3,CASREHPDRADTQYF,TGTGCCAGCAGAGAACACCCGGACAGGGCCGATACGCAGTATTTT
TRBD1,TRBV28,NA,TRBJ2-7,CASSTSGTGSYEQYF,TGTGCCAGCAGTACTTCCGGGACAGGGTCCTACGAGCAGTACTTC
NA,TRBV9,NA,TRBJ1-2,CASSSGLFPSNYGYTF,TGTGCCAGCAGCTCGGGATTATTCCCCTCTAACTATGGCTACACCTTC
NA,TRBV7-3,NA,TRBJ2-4,CASSFTGTIGKNIQYF,TGTGCCAGCAGCTTTACAGGGACGATCGGCAAAAACATTCAGTACTTC
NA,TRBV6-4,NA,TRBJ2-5,CASSDPRGLGGETQYF,TGTGCCAGCAGTGACCCCCGTGGTCTGGGAGGAGAGACCCAGTACTTC
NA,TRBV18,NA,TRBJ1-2,CASSPNLDSYYGYTF,TGTGCCAGCTCACCAAACCTGGACAGCTACTATGGCTACACCTTC
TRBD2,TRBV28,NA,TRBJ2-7,CASSFVSGGTYEQYF,TGTGCCAGCAGTTTTGTATCGGGGGGGACCTACGAGCAGTACTTC
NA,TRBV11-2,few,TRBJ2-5,CASSLEASGVAQYF,TGTGCCAGCAGCTTAGAGGCCTCTGGAGTAGCCCAGTACTTC
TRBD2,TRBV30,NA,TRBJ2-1,CAWRTSGRAGTNEQFF,TGTGCCTGGAGGACTAGCGGGAGGGCCGGAACGAATGAGCAGTTCTTC
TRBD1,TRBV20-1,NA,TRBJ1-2,CSASRGDGYTF,TGCAGTGCTAGCAGGGGGGATGGCTACACCTTC
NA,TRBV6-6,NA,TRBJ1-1,CASRDELTGRVTEAFF,TGTGCCAGCAGAGACGAGCTTACAGGGAGGGTCACTGAAGCTTTCTTT
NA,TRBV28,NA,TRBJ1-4,CASSRRGAGEKLFF,TGTGCCAGCAGTAGGAGGGGCGCGGGTGAAAAACTGTTTTTT
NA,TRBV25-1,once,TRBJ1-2,CASSELGEGSGYTF,TGTGCCAGCAGTGAACTGGGAGAAGGTAGCGGCTACACCTTC
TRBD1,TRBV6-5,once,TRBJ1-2,CASRFLTGGFGYTF,TGTGCCAGCAGATTCCTAACAGGGGGCTTTGGCTACACCTTC
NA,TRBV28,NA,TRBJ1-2,CASSLSSGIYGYTF,TGTGCCAGCAGTTTATCTTCAGGGATCTATGGCTACACCTTC
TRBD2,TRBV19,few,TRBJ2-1,CASSLAGGYNEQFF,TGTGCCAGTAGTTTAGCGGGAGGGTACAATGAGCAGTTCTTC
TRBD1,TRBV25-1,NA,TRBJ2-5,CASSEGTGEETQYF,TGTGCCAGCAGTGAAGGGACAGGCGAAGAGACCCAGTACTTC
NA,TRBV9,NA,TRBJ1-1,CASSANAGETEAFF,TGTGCCAGCAGCGCCAACGCGGGGGAAACTGAAGCTTTCTTT
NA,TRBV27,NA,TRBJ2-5,CASSSYGFQETQYF,TGTGCCAGCAGTTCATACGGGTTCCAAGAGACCCAGTACTTC
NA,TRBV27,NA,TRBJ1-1,CASSLSPGVNTEAFF,TGTGCCAGCAGTTTATCGCCCGGGGTCAACACTGAAGCTTTCTTT
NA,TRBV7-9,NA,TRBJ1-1,CASSLVRTNTEAFF,TGTGCCAGCAGCTTAGTTAGGACAAACACTGAAGCTTTCTTT
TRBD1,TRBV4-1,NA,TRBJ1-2,CASSRLTGDYGYTF,TGCGCCAGCAGCCGGCTGACAGGGGACTATGGCTACACCTTC
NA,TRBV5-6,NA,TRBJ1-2,CASSSRTSFSYGYTF,TGTGCCAGCAGCTCCCGGACTTCATTCTCCTATGGCTACACCTTC
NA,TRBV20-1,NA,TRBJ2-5,CSASIQETQYF,TGCAGTGCTAGTATCCAAGAGACCCAGTACTTC
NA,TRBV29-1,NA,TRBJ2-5,CSVGARQETQYF,TGCAGCGTCGGAGCGAGACAAGAGACCCAGTACTTC
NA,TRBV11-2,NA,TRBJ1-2,CASSARTALSYGYTF,TGTGCCAGCAGCGCCCGGACAGCACTTTCCTATGGCTACACCTTC
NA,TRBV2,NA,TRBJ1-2,CASSALGGVDGYTF,TGTGCCAGCAGTGCCCTGGGAGGGGTCGATGGCTACACCTTC
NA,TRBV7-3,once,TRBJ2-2,CASSLNGVAGELFF,TGTGCCAGCAGCTTAAACGGGGTGGCCGGGGAGCTGTTTTTT
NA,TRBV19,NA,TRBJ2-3,CASSIPGVSTDTQYF,TGTGCCAGTAGTATTCCAGGGGTAAGCACAGATACGCAGTATTTT
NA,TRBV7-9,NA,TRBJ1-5,CASSLGVGTLGSQPQHF,TGTGCCAGCAGCTTAGGTGTTGGGACATTAGGTTCTCAGCCCCAGCATTTT
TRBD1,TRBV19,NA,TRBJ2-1,CASTRAGGLNYNEQFF,TGTGCCAGTACCAGAGCAGGGGGTCTTAACTACAATGAGCAGTTCTTC
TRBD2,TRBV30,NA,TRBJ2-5,CAWNRVGGETQYF,TGTGCCTGGAACCGTGTGGGAGGGGAGACCCAGTACTTC
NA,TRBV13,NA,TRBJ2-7,CASSLASRARSYEQYF,TGTGCCAGCAGCTTAGCCTCCCGCGCCCGCTCCTACGAGCAGTACTTC
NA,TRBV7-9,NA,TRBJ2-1,CASTSGWDEQFF,TGTGCCAGCACCTCGGGATGGGATGAGCAGTTCTTC
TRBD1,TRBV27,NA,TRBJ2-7,CASSLFDRGQYEQYF,TGTGCCAGCAGTTTATTCGACAGGGGGCAGTACGAGCAGTACTTC
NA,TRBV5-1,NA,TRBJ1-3,CASSPTDTGNTIYF,TGCGCCAGCAGCCCCACAGATACTGGAAACACCATATATTTT
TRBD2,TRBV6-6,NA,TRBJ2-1,CASSYSRGGLYNEQFF,TGTGCCAGCAGTTACTCACGGGGGGGCCTCTACAATGAGCAGTTCTTC